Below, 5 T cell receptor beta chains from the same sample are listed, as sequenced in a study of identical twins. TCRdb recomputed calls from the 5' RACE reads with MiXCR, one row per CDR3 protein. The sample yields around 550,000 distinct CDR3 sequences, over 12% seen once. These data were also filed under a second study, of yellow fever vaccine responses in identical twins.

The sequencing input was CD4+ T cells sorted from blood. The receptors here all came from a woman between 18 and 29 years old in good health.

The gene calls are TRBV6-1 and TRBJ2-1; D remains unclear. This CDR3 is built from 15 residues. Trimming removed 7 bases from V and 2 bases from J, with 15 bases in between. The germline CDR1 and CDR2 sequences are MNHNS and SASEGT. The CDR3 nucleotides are TGTGCCAGCACCAGACCCCCGGCAGCCTACAATGAGCAGTTCTTC. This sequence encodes CASTRPPAAYNEQFF.

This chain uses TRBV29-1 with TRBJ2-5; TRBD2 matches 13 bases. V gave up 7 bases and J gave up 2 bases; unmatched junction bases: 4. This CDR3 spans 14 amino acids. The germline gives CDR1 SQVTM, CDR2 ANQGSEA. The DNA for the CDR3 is TGCAGCGCAGGACTAGCGGGGGCACAAGAGACCCAGTACTTC. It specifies CSAGLAGAQETQYF.

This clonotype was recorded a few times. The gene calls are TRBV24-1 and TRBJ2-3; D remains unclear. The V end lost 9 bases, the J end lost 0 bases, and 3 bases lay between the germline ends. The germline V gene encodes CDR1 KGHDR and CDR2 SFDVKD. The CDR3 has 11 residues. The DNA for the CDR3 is TGTGCCACCGGCAGCACAGATACGCAGTATTTT. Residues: CATGSTDTQYF.

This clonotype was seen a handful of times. CDR3 region: CASSPKTGSFVSGEQYV. The CDR3 region has the DNA TGTGCCAGCAGCCCAAAGACAGGTTCATTTGTATCCGGCGAGCAGTACGTC. The chain combines TRBV5-5 with TRBJ2-7; perhaps TRBD1 as D (6 bases). This CDR3 has 17 residues. Germline V lookup: CDR1 SGHKS, CDR2 YYEKEE (reference sequence). The V and J ends lost 4 bases and 6 bases respectively, with 26 bases between them.

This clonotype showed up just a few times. The CDR3 here is CASSLDLSSGANVLTF. In DNA, the CDR3 is TGTGCCAGCAGCTTAGATCTCAGCTCTGGGGCCAACGTCCTGACTTTC. This rearrangement joins TRBV7-9 to TRBJ2-6, with D uncertain. The CDR3 totals 16 residues. V lost 1 base to trimming and J lost 0 bases, with 7 bases between them. The V gene's germline CDR1 is SEHNR and CDR2 FQNEAQ (reference sequence).